This T cell receptor (beta chain) was observed in a study of type 1 and type 2 diabetes patients. V lost 0 bases to trimming and J lost 6 bases, with 9 bases between them. The CDR3 contains 14 residues. Germline V gene sequence: CDR1 LNHDA, CDR2 SQIVND (reference sequence). Amplification started from genomic DNA. Amplification of the beta chain CDR3 used 30 forward and 13 reverse multiplex primers. One entry per CDR3 protein, called by TCRdb with MiXCR from the multiplex PCR reads. This sample has 250,000 or so distinct CDR3 sequences, with 45% to 60% found just once. This clonotype was observed once. Its target is not known. Study-wide results and limits: A median of one highly-expanded CD4+ clone, covering 3% to 4% of reads, occurred in type 2 diabetes. Some expanded clones seen only in T1D might occur in additional T2D or control samples. Age and gender were not matched between study groups.

The chain employs TRBV19 and TRBJ1-5, with a weak D call TRBD1 (6 bases). The receptor was isolated from a man younger than 30 with type 2 diabetes. Sequenced input: peripheral blood mononuclear cells (PBMCs). The CDR3 region has the DNA TGTGCCAGTAGTATAGACAGGGGTGGTCAGCCCCAGCATTTT. Translated, it gives CASSIDRGGQPQHF.